Listed below are T cell receptor beta chains from one sample, sequenced in a study of naive and memory T cell subsets. TCRdb re-called the 5' RACE reads through MiXCR, storing one row per CDR3 protein. Of 55,000 to 70,000 distinct CDR3 sequences listed, about 7.2% are singletons. Receptor source: a male donor in good health. CDR3s include the opening cysteine and the closing phenylalanine or tryptophan. D genes are given only for firm matches. Expanded clones are given a class, and other clones once, few, many or no size at all.

V	J	size	D	CDR3	DNA
TRBV5-1	TRBJ2-5	few	-	CASSSYAQETQYF	TGCGCCAGCAGCTCCTACGCCCAAGAGACCCAGTACTTC
TRBV12-3/TRBV12-4	TRBJ2-5	few	-	CASSVYQETQYF	TGTGCCAGCAGTGTATACCAAGAGACCCAGTACTTC
TRBV12-3/TRBV12-4	TRBJ1-2	-	-	CASSPYQRGYGYTF	TGTGCCAGCAGCCCATACCAGAGAGGCTATGGCTACACCTTC
TRBV29-1	TRBJ2-3	many	-	CSVEDPAAYTDTQYF	TGCAGCGTTGAAGATCCAGCGGCCTACACAGATACGCAGTATTTT
TRBV20-1	TRBJ2-4	-	TRBD2	CSARGWEGGALAKNIQYF	TGCAGTGCTAGAGGCTGGGAGGGAGGGGCCTTGGCCAAAAACATTCAGTACTTC
TRBV7-8	TRBJ2-5	few	TRBD2	CASSLARLLGGTRGRGRQGTQYF	TGTGCCAGCAGCTTAGCGCGGCTGCTGGGAGGGACTAGAGGGAGAGGTCGACAAGGGACCCAGTACTTC
TRBV4-2	TRBJ2-7	many	-	CASSQDHQGGSYEQYF	TGTGCCAGCAGCCAAGATCACCAGGGGGGCTCCTACGAGCAGTACTTC
TRBV18	TRBJ1-2	few	TRBD1	CASSPDRVGGYTF	TGTGCCAGCTCCCCCGACAGGGTTGGTGGCTACACCTTC
TRBV7-9	TRBJ2-7	-	-	CASSSWAYGYEQYF	TGTGCCAGCAGCTCCTGGGCGTATGGCTACGAGCAGTACTTC
TRBV14	TRBJ2-2	-	-	CASRLGDGELFF	TGTGCCAGCAGACTAGGAGACGGGGAGCTGTTTTTT
TRBV29-1	TRBJ2-1	many	-	CSVERADYNEQFF	TGCAGCGTTGAACGCGCGGATTACAATGAGCAGTTCTTC
TRBV21-1	TRBJ2-3	-	-	CASSKAPSPGPDTQYF	TGTGCCAGCAGCAAAGCCCCTAGTCCCGGGCCAGATACGCAGTATTTT
TRBV5-5	TRBJ2-7	-	-	CASSLSSLYEQYF	TGTGCCAGCAGCTTGTCTTCCCTCTACGAGCAGTACTTC
TRBV2	TRBJ1-1	many	-	CASGFEAGVNTEAFF	TGTGCCAGCGGTTTCGAGGCCGGGGTGAACACTGAAGCTTTCTTT
TRBV4-1	TRBJ2-3	many	TRBD2	CASSQVPASGGKDTQYF	TGCGCCAGCAGCCAAGTTCCGGCTAGCGGTGGGAAAGATACGCAGTATTTT
TRBV5-1	TRBJ1-2	many	-	CASSLEGGSNYGYTF	TGCGCCAGCAGCTTGGAGGGCGGATCTAACTATGGCTACACCTTC
TRBV5-1	TRBJ2-1	-	TRBD2	CASSGTTSGSSYNEQFF	TGCGCCAGCAGCGGGACGACTAGCGGGAGCTCCTACAATGAGCAGTTCTTC
TRBV10-3	TRBJ1-2	few	-	CAISDGGAHGYTF	TGTGCCATCAGTGACGGGGGAGCGCACGGCTACACCTTC
TRBV29-1	TRBJ1-1	-	-	CSVGTGGMNTEAFF	TGCAGCGTTGGGACCGGGGGGATGAACACTGAAGCTTTCTTT
TRBV12-3/TRBV12-4	TRBJ1-2	-	TRBD1	CASRTGTGSGDYTF	TGTGCCAGCAGAACCGGGACAGGGTCGGGAGACTACACCTTC
TRBV19	TRBJ2-7	-	-	CASSISTKGSYEQYF	TGTGCCAGTAGTATATCAACCAAGGGCTCTTACGAGCAGTACTTC
TRBV6-5	TRBJ1-5	few	-	CASSPDNHQPQHF	TGTGCCAGCAGCCCGGACAACCATCAGCCCCAGCATTTT
TRBV15	TRBJ2-7	many	-	CATSIGSSYEQYF	TGTGCCACCAGCATAGGGAGCTCCTACGAGCAGTACTTC
TRBV6-5	TRBJ2-7	many	TRBD1	CASSRQGNYEQYF	TGTGCCAGCAGTCGACAGGGCAACTACGAGCAGTACTTC
TRBV27	TRBJ1-1	few	-	CASSSPPRPEAFF	TGTGCCAGCAGTTCCCCCCCCCGTCCTGAAGCTTTCTTT
TRBV10-2	TRBJ2-7	many	-	CASSAGDTYYEQYF	TGCGCCAGCTCCGCGGGGGACACCTACTACGAGCAGTACTTC
TRBV12-3/TRBV12-4	TRBJ2-7	-	-	CASSLWLTGMSYEQYF	TGTGCCAGCAGTTTGTGGCTGACGGGGATGTCCTACGAGCAGTACTTC
TRBV20-1	TRBJ2-3	many	-	CSARDSAQRSDTQYF	TGCAGTGCTAGAGATTCGGCCCAGAGGTCAGATACGCAGTATTTT